The sequence of this T cell receptor (beta chain) was determined in a study of cytomegalovirus exposure and HLA in healthy donors. Researchers ran the PCR with 60 Vbeta and 13 Jbeta primers. The table came from immunoSEQ multiplex PCR; TCRdb's copy has only in-frame clones and leaves some out. The table records some 180,000 clones, 70% to 75% of them present only once. The CDR3 spans 12 residues. V was pared by 2 bases and J by 5 bases, with 5 bases between. Germline V gene sequence: CDR1 PRHDT, CDR2 FYEKMQ (reference sequence). V usage is TRBV13 and J usage is TRBJ2-3, with D unclear. The receptor's source is a male donor in good health and CMV-seronegative. Sequencing was done on a sample of PBMCs. CDR3 DNA: TGTGCCAGCAGCTTAATCCTAGATACGCAGTATTTT. Residues: CASSLILDTQYF.